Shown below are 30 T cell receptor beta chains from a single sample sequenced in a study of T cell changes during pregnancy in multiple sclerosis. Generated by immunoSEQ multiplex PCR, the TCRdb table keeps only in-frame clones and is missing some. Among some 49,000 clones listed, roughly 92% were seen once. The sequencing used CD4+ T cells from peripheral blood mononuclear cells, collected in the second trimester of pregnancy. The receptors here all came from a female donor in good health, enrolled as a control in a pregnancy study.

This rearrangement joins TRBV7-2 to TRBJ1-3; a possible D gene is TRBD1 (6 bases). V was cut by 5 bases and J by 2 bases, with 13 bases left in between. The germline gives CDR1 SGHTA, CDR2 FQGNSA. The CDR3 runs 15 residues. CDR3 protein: CASSRTGITGNTIYF. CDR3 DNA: TGTGCCAGCAGCAGAACAGGGATAACTGGAAACACCATATATTTT.

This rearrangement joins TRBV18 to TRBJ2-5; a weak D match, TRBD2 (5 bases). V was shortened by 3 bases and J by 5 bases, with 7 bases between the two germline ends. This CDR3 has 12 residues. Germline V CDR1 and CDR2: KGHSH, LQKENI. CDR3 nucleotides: TGTGCCAGCTCACCCGGGGTGGAGACCCAGTACTTC. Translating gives CASSPGVETQYF.

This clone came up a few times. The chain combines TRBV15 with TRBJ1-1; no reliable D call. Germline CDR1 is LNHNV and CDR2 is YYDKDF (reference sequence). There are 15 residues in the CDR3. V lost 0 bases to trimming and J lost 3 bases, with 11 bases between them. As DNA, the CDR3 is TGTGCCACCAGCAGAGATTTCGGGGTAGACACTGAAGCTTTCTTT. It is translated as CATSRDFGVDTEAFF. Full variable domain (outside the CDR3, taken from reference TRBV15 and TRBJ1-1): DAMVIQNPRYQVTQFGKPVTLSCSQTLNHNVMYWYQQKSSQAPKLLFHYYDKDFNNEADTPDNFQSRRPNTSFCFLDIRSPGLGDTAMYLCATSRDFGVDTEAFFGQGTRLTVV.

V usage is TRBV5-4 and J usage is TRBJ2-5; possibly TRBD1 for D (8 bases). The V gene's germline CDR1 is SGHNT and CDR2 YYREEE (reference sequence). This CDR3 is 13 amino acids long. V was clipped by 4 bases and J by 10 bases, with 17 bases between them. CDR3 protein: CASSMDREGDQYF. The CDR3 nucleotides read TGTGCCAGCAGCATGGACAGGGAGGGCGACCAGTACTTC.

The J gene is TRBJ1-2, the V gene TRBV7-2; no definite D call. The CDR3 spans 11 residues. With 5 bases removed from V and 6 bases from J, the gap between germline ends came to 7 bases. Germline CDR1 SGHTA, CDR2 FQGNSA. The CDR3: CASSPPDGYTF. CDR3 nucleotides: TGTGCCAGCAGCCCCCCGGATGGCTACACCTTC.

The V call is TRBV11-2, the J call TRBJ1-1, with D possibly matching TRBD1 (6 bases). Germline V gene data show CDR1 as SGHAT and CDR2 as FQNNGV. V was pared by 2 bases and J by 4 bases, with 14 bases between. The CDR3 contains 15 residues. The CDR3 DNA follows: TGTGCCAGCAGCTTATACCAGGGGTATGGCACTGAAGCTTTCTTT. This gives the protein CASSLYQGYGTEAFF.

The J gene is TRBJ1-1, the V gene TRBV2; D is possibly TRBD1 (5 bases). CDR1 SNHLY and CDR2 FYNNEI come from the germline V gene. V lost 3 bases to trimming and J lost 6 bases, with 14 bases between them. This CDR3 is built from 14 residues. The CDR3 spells CASSEGRTFAEAFF. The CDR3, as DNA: TGTGCCAGCAGTGAGGGGCGGACGTTCGCTGAAGCTTTCTTT.

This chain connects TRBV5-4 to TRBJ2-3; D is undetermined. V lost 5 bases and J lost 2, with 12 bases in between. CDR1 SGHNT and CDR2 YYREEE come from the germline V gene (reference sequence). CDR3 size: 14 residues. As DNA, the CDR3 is TGTGCCAGCAGGGTAGACTCTTACACAGATACGCAGTATTTT. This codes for CASRVDSYTDTQYF.

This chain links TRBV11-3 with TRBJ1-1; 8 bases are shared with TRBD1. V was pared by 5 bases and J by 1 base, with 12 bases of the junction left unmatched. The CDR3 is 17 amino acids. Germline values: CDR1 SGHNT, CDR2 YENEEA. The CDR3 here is CASSPGGGRGPNTEAFF. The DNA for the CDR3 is TGTGCCAGCAGCCCCGGTGGGGGCAGGGGGCCGAACACTGAAGCTTTCTTT.

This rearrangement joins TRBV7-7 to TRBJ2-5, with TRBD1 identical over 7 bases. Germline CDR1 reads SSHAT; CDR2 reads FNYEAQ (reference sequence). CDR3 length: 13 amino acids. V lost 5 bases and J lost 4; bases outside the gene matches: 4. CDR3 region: CASSRQGGETQYF. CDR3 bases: TGTGCCAGCAGCAGACAGGGTGGAGAGACCCAGTACTTC.

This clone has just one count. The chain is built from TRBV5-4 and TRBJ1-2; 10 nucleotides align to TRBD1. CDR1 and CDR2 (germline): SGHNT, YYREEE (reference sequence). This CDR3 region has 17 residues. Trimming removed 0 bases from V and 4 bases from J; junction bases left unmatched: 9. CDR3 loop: CASSLAPTGGRVYGYTF. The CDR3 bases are TGTGCCAGCAGCTTGGCACCGACAGGGGGCAGGGTCTATGGCTACACCTTC.

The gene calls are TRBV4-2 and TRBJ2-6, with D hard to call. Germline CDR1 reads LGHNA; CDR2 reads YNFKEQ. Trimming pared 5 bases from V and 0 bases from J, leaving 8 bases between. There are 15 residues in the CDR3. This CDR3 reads CASSSTLSGANVLTF. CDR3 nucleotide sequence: TGTGCCAGCAGCTCGACTCTCTCTGGGGCCAACGTCCTGACTTTC.

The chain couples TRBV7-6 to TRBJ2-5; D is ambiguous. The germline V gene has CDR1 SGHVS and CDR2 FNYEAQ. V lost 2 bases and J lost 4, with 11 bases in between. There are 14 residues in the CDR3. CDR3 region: CASSLNSLRETQYF. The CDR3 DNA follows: TGTGCCAGCAGCTTAAACTCATTAAGAGAGACCCAGTACTTC.

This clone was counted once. This CDR3 is CASSARTGNTEAFF. As DNA, the CDR3 is TGTGCCAGCAGCGCGCGGACAGGGAACACTGAAGCTTTCTTT. V and J are TRBV7-9 and TRBJ1-1; the match to TRBD1 covers 7 bases. V lost 5 bases and J lost 1; bases outside the gene matches: 4. CDR3 length: 14 residues. The germline V gene encodes CDR1 SEHNR and CDR2 FQNEAQ (reference sequence).

CDR3 residues: CASSAIAGVYEQYF. The DNA for the CDR3 is TGTGCCAGCAGTGCAATAGCGGGGGTCTACGAGCAGTACTTC. The rearrangement joins TRBV6-6 to TRBJ2-7; 9 bases are a match to TRBD2. The CDR3 is 14 amino acids. From germline, CDR1 is MNHNY and CDR2 SVGAGI (reference sequence). Trimming cost V 5 bases and J 3 bases; bases outside gene matches: 5.

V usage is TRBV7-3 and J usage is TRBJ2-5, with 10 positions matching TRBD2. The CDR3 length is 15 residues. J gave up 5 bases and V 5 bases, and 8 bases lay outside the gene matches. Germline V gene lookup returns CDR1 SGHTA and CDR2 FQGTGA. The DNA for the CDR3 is TGTGCCAGCAGCCAGGGGCTAGCGGGGGACGAGACCCAGTACTTC. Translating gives CASSQGLAGDETQYF.

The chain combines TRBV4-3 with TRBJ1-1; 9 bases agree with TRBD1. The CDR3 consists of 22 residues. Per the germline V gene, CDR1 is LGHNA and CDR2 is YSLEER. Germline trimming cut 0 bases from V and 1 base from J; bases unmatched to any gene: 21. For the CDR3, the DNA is TGCGCCAGCAGCCAAGAAGCGGGGACAGGGAAGAATCTTTACCGAAGGAACACTGAAGCTTTCTTT. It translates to CASSQEAGTGKNLYRRNTEAFF.

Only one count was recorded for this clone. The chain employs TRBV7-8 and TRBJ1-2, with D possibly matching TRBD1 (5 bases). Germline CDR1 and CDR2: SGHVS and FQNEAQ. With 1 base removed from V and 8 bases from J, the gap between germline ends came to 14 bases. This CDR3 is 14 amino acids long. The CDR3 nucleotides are TGTGCCAGCAGCTTAGGGGGCAGGGAGGGAGGCTACACCTTC. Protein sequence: CASSLGGREGGYTF. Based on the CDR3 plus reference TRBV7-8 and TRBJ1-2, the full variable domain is GAGVSQSPRYKVAKRGQDVALRCDPISGHVSLFWYQQALGQGPEFLTYFQNEAQLDKSGLPSDRFFAERPEGSVSTLKIQRTQQEDSAVYLCASSLGGREGGYTFGSGTRLTVV.

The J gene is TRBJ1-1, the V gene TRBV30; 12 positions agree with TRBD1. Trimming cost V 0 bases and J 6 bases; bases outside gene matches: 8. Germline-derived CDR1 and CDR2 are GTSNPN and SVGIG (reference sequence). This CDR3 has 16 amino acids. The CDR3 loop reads CAWSVLYGTGGAEAFF. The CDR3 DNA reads TGTGCCTGGAGTGTACTGTATGGGACAGGGGGCGCTGAAGCTTTCTTT.

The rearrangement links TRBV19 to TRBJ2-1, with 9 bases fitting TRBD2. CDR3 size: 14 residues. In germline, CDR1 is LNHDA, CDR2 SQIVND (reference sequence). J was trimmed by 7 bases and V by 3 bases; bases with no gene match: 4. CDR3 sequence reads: CASSMRGGLNEQFF. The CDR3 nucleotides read TGTGCCAGTAGTATGCGGGGGGGATTGAATGAGCAGTTCTTC.

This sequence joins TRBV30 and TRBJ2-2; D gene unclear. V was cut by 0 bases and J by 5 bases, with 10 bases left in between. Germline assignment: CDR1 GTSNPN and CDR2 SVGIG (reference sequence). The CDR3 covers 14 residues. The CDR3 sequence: CAWSVRRVTGELFF. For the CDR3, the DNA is TGTGCCTGGAGTGTACGTCGGGTTACCGGGGAGCTGTTTTTT.

As DNA, the CDR3 is TGTGCCAGTCGGGCGAACGGGGGCTATGGCTACACCTTC. This sequence encodes CASRANGGYGYTF. The chain joins TRBV19 to TRBJ1-2; TRBD1 is a possible D gene (5 bases). The germline V gene encodes CDR1 LNHDA and CDR2 SQIVND (reference sequence). The CDR3 covers 13 residues. Trimming removed 8 bases from V and 4 bases from J, with 14 bases in between.

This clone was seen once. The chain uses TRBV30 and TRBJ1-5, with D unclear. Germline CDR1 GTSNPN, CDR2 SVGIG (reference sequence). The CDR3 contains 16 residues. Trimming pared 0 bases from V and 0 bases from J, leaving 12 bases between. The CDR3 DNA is TGTGCCTGGAGTGTACCGGAACAGTATAGCAATCAGCCCCAGCATTTT. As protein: CAWSVPEQYSNQPQHF.

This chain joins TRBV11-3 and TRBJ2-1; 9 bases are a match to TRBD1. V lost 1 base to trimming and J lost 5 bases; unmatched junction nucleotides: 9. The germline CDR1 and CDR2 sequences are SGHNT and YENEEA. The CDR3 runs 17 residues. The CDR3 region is CASSLVWSRDRDNEQFF. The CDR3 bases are TGTGCCAGCAGCTTAGTTTGGTCCCGGGACAGGGACAATGAGCAGTTCTTC.

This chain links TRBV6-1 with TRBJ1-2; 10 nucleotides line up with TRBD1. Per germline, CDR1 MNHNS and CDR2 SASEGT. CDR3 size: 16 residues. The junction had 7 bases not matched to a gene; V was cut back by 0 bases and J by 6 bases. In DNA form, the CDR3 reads TGTGCCAGCAGTGAAGCCCTGGGACAGGGGAAAAATGGCTACACCTTC. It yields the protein CASSEALGQGKNGYTF.

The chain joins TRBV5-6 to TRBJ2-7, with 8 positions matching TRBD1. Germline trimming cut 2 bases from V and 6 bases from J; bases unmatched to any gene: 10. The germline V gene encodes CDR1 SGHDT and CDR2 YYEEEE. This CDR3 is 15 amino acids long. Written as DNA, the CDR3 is TGTGCCAGCAGCTTTAGTTCGGACAGGGTCGGCGAGCAGTACTTC. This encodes CASSFSSDRVGEQYF. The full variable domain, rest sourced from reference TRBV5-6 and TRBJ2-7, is DAGVTQSPTHLIKTRGQQVTLRCSPKSGHDTVSWYQQALGQGPQFIFQYYEEEERQRGNFPDRFSGHQFPNYSSELNVNALLLGDSALYLCASSFSSDRVGEQYFGPGTRLTVT.

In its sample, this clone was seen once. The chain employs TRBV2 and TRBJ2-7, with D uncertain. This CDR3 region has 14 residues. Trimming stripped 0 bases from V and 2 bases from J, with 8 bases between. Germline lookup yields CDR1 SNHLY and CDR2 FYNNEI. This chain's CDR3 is CASSEANSPYEQYF. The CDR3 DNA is TGTGCCAGCAGTGAAGCAAATAGCCCCTACGAGCAGTACTTC.

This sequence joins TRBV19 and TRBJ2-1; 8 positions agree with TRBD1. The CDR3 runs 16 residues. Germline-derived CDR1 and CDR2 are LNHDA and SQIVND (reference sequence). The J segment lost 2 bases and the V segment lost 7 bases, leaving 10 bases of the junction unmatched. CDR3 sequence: CASNVATGAAYNEQFF. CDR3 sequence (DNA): TGTGCCAGTAACGTTGCGACAGGGGCCGCCTACAATGAGCAGTTCTTC.

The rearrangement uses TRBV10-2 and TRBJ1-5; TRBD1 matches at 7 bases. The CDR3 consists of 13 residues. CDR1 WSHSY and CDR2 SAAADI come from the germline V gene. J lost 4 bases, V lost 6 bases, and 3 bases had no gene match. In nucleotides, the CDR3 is TGCGCCAGCAGCACACAGGGGAATCAGCCCCAGCATTTT. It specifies CASSTQGNQPQHF.

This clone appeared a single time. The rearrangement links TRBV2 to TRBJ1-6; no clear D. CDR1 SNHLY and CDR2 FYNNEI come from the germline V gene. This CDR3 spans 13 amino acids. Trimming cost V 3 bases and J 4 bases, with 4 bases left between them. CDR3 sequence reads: CASSDRYNSPLHF. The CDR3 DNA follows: TGTGCCAGCAGTGACAGATATAATTCACCCCTCCACTTT.